Each of the 26 T cell receptor beta chains below was sequenced from the same sample in a study of cytomegalovirus exposure and HLA in healthy donors. The method was immunoSEQ multiplex PCR; TCRdb's version includes in-frame clones alone and lacks a portion of them. The sample includes about 68,000 clones, around 93% of them seen just once. The sample taken for sequencing was PBMCs. Receptor source: a man aged 18 to 29 in good health and CMV-seronegative.

This sequence joins TRBV7-3 and TRBJ2-2, with D possibly TRBD2 on 5 matching bases. Germline V gene sequence: CDR1 SGHTA, CDR2 FQGTGA. The CDR3 consists of 20 residues. Trimming pared 2 bases from V and 4 bases from J, leaving 26 bases between. For the CDR3, the DNA is TGTGCCAGCAGCTTAGGCTTCGGAAGTCGAGGGCGCCCGGGCACCGGGGAGCTGTTTTTT. It translates to CASSLGFGSRGRPGTGELFF.

V gene TRBV27 combines with J gene TRBJ1-5; 10 positions match TRBD1. Germline CDR1 MNHEY, CDR2 SMNVEV (reference sequence). The V segment lost 5 bases and the J segment 7 bases; nucleotides outside the gene matches: 8. The CDR3 is 15 residues long. This chain's CDR3 is CASSPGTGVGQPQHF. The CDR3 nucleotides read TGTGCCAGCAGTCCCGGGACAGGGGTTGGGCAGCCCCAGCATTTT.

V usage is TRBV5-6 and J usage is TRBJ2-5, with 9 nucleotides matching TRBD2. With V trimmed by 1 base and J by 4 bases, 5 bases remained unmatched. The CDR3 extends over 15 amino acids. Germline assignment: CDR1 SGHDT and CDR2 YYEEEE. CDR3 amino acids: CASSLRKLAGETQYF. For the CDR3, the DNA is TGTGCCAGCAGCTTGAGAAAACTAGCGGGAGAGACCCAGTACTTC.

The chain combines TRBV28 with TRBJ2-4; 8 nucleotides agree with TRBD2. V was clipped by 6 bases and J by 0 bases; unmatched bases: 4. The CDR3 has 15 amino acids. Per the germline V gene, CDR1 is MDHEN and CDR2 is SYDVKM. The CDR3 region is CASSSSGLAKNIQYF. The CDR3 DNA is TGTGCCAGCAGCTCTAGCGGGCTAGCCAAAAACATTCAGTACTTC.

This chain links TRBV9 with TRBJ1-1; 8 bases are shared with TRBD1. Trimming took 4 bases from V and 11 from J; bases not matched to a gene: 16. Per the germline V gene, CDR1 is SGDLS and CDR2 is YYNGEE. The CDR3 contains 15 residues. The CDR3 is CASSPVGQGRQEAFF. CDR3 bases: TGTGCCAGCAGCCCCGTAGGACAGGGACGTCAAGAGGCTTTCTTT.

This clone was observed a handful of times. The genes are TRBV30 and TRBJ1-2; D not resolved. Germline CDR1 reads GTSNPN; CDR2 reads SVGIG (reference sequence). The CDR3 covers 13 residues. V shed 4 bases and J shed 3 bases, with 12 bases lying between them. The CDR3 DNA follows: TGTGCCTGGACCTCTGTCGTTCACTATGGCTACACCTTC. Its protein product is CAWTSVVHYGYTF.

This chain joins TRBV7-9 and TRBJ2-3, with unresolved D. The CDR3 extends over 12 amino acids. Germline-derived CDR1 and CDR2 are SEHNR and FQNEAQ (reference sequence). Trimming pared 5 bases from V and 4 bases from J, leaving 7 bases between. CDR3 DNA sequence: TGTGCCAGCAGCCGTCTCCCAGATACGCAGTATTTT. Translated, it gives CASSRLPDTQYF.

The J gene is TRBJ2-5, the V gene TRBV7-6, with 7 bases that match TRBD1. The J segment lost 2 bases and the V segment lost 1 base, leaving 4 bases of the junction unmatched. Germline assignment: CDR1 SGHVS and CDR2 FNYEAQ. The CDR3 sequence is 15 residues long. The CDR3 DNA reads as TGTGCCAGCAGCTTAGTGGGGGACAGACAAGAGACCCAGTACTTC. Its translation: CASSLVGDRQETQYF.

J is TRBJ2-5 and V is TRBV14; D is undetermined. Trimming pared 0 bases from V and 5 bases from J, leaving 7 bases between. CDR1 is SGHDN and CDR2 is FVKESK in the germline V gene. The CDR3 length is 13 residues. CDR3 amino acids: CASSQDLGETQYF. For the CDR3, the DNA is TGTGCCAGCAGCCAAGATCTCGGGGAGACCCAGTACTTC.

The rearrangement joins TRBV7-9 to TRBJ2-7; D is ambiguous. CDR1 is SEHNR and CDR2 is FQNEAQ in the germline V gene (reference sequence). Trimming pared 5 bases from V and 2 bases from J, leaving 16 bases between. The CDR3 spans 15 residues. CDR3 sequence reads: CASSPTTSRAYEQYF. In DNA form, the CDR3 reads TGTGCCAGCAGCCCAACCACCAGCCGGGCCTACGAGCAGTACTTC.

V usage is TRBV28 and J usage is TRBJ2-5; D unresolved. This CDR3 region has 11 residues. Germline CDR1 MDHEN, CDR2 SYDVKM. V dropped 6 bases and J dropped 2 bases, with 4 bases sitting between them. The chain's CDR3 is CASRTQETQYF. The CDR3 DNA sequence: TGTGCCAGCAGGACTCAAGAGACCCAGTACTTC.

The rearrangement joins TRBV19 to TRBJ2-7; 7 nucleotides match TRBD1. Germline V gene data show CDR1 as LNHDA and CDR2 as SQIVND (reference sequence). V dropped 4 bases and J dropped 3; count of bases not matched to a gene: 6. This CDR3 is 14 amino acids long. CDR3 sequence: CASSKEGQNYEQYF. CDR3 bases: TGTGCCAGTAGTAAAGAGGGACAGAACTACGAGCAGTACTTC.

This clone was detected only a few times. This chain uses TRBV6-5 with TRBJ2-5; D gene uncertain. The ends were cut back, 6 bases at V and 5 bases at J, with 13 bases in the middle. Germline CDR1 and CDR2: MNHEY and SVGAGI. The CDR3 has 13 residues. The CDR3 DNA reads TGTGCCAGCAGGAACACAGTAAAGGAGACCCAGTACTTC. As protein: CASRNTVKETQYF.

The rearrangement links TRBV6-1 to TRBJ2-6; D call uncertain. V shed 2 bases and J shed 4 bases, with 12 bases lying between them. This CDR3 contains 16 residues. The germline gives CDR1 MNHNS, CDR2 SASEGT. The CDR3 DNA follows: TGTGCCAGCAGTGAACTCGAAGCGACCGGGGCCAACGTCCTGACTTTC. Its translation: CASSELEATGANVLTF.

This clone was recorded only once. The chain recombines TRBV28 with TRBJ1-1; D possibly corresponds to TRBD1 (6 bases). CDR1 is MDHEN and CDR2 is SYDVKM in the germline V gene. This CDR3 contains 13 residues. V gave up 8 bases and J gave up 4 bases, with 14 bases separating them. This CDR3 reads CASLKQGSTEAFF. CDR3 DNA sequence: TGTGCCAGCCTTAAGCAGGGGAGCACTGAAGCTTTCTTT. The full variable domain, in which reference TRBV28 and TRBJ1-1 provide the parts outside the CDR3, is DVKVTQSSRYLVKRTGEKVFLECVQDMDHENMFWYRQDPGLGLRLIYFSYDVKMKEKGDIPEGYSVSREKKERFSLILESASTNQTSMYLCASLKQGSTEAFFGQGTRLTVV.

The DNA for the CDR3 is TGTGCCAGCAGCCGCGGGGGGCAAGCTAACTATGGCTACACCTTC. This translates into CASSRGGQANYGYTF. The J gene is TRBJ1-2, the V gene TRBV28, with a possible D match to TRBD1 (6 bases). The length of the CDR3 is 15 residues. The V gene lost 6 bases and the J gene lost 0 bases, with 14 bases spanning the gap. Germline CDR1 is MDHEN and CDR2 is SYDVKM.

The J gene is TRBJ2-4, the V gene TRBV27; weak D call: TRBD2 (5 bases). This CDR3 region has 13 residues. Germline V CDR1 and CDR2: MNHEY, SMNVEV (reference sequence). V was clipped by 2 bases and J by 10 bases, with 12 bases between them. This chain's CDR3 is CASSLKGPGIQYF. The CDR3 DNA reads as TGTGCCAGCAGTTTAAAGGGTCCGGGGATTCAGTACTTC.

The chain joins TRBV23-1 to TRBJ2-7, with TRBD2 matching 7 bases. TRBV23-1 has ORF status, its function being uncertain. V gave up 4 bases and J gave up 2 bases; unmatched junction bases: 2. There are 13 residues in the CDR3. CDR3 residues: CASSLGTTYEQYF. Written as DNA, the CDR3 is TGCGCCAGCAGTCTCGGGACTACCTACGAGCAGTACTTC.

This chain connects TRBV2 to TRBJ2-5; perhaps TRBD2 as D (5 bases). There are 13 residues in the CDR3. V lost 6 bases and J 2 bases, leaving 10 bases between the germline ends. The V gene's germline CDR1 is SNHLY and CDR2 FYNNEI. CDR3 amino acids: CASRLGIQETQYF. CDR3 bases: TGTGCCAGCAGACTAGGTATTCAAGAGACCCAGTACTTC.

The chain has TRBV6-5 and TRBJ2-1; D possibly corresponds to TRBD2 (5 bases). Trimming removed 6 bases at V and 9 bases at J, with 12 bases between. CDR1 is MNHEY, CDR2 SVGAGI, per germline. The CDR3 has 12 amino acids. The CDR3: CASRSPGVEQFF. The DNA for the CDR3 is TGTGCCAGCAGGTCCCCCGGGGTTGAGCAGTTCTTC.

This clone was counted a single time. The rearrangement uses TRBV7-9 and TRBJ2-5; 10 bases are shared with TRBD1. Per the germline V gene, CDR1 is SEHNR and CDR2 is FQNEAQ (reference sequence). J lost 4 bases, V lost 5 bases, and 7 bases had no gene match. The CDR3 spans 15 residues. CDR3 in amino acids: CASSPDRGRGETQYF. The CDR3 DNA is TGTGCCAGCAGCCCTGACAGGGGGCGCGGAGAGACCCAGTACTTC.

The chain employs TRBV4-2 and TRBJ2-7, with 10 bases that match TRBD2. The CDR3 covers 15 residues. Germline-derived CDR1 and CDR2 are LGHNA and YNFKEQ. V shed 4 bases, J shed 3 bases, and the junction held 6 bases outside the gene matches. The CDR3 sequence is CASSLTGTSDYEQYF. The DNA of the CDR3 is TGTGCCAGCAGCCTGACCGGGACTAGCGACTACGAGCAGTACTTC.

In DNA, the CDR3 is TGTGCCAGCGCCGGGGCTAGCGGGAGATCAGCCAAAAACATTCAGTACTTC. It yields the protein CASAGASGRSAKNIQYF. The chain joins TRBV5-6 to TRBJ2-4, with 10 bases fitting TRBD2. CDR1 SGHDT and CDR2 YYEEEE come from the germline V gene. There are 17 residues in the CDR3. The trim removed 7 bases at V and 0 bases at J, leaving 10 bases unmatched. Full variable domain (remainder filled in from reference TRBV5-6 and TRBJ2-4): DAGVTQSPTHLIKTRGQQVTLRCSPKSGHDTVSWYQQALGQGPQFIFQYYEEEERQRGNFPDRFSGHQFPNYSSELNVNALLLGDSALYLCASAGASGRSAKNIQYFGAGTRLSVL.

CDR3 DNA: TGTGCCAGCTCACCCCCGTCCTTCACAGATACGCAGTATTTT. Protein product: CASSPPSFTDTQYF. This rearrangement joins TRBV18 to TRBJ2-3; D call uncertain. The ends were cut back, 3 bases at V and 2 bases at J, with 9 bases in the middle. CDR3 length: 14 residues. The germline V gene encodes CDR1 KGHSH and CDR2 LQKENI.

The rearrangement joins TRBV18 to TRBJ1-1; 7 bases match TRBD1. The ends lost 4 bases at V and 6 bases at J; junction bases unmatched: 11. The CDR3 is 15 residues long. CDR1 is KGHSH, CDR2 LQKENI, per germline. The CDR3 region is CASSLTPADRAEAFF. For the CDR3, the DNA is TGTGCCAGCTCACTGACTCCTGCCGACAGGGCTGAAGCTTTCTTT.

The rearrangement joins TRBV5-8 to TRBJ2-7, with D maybe TRBD2 (6 bases). The CDR3 spans 14 residues. Germline CDR1 is SGHTS and CDR2 is YDEGEE. V was cut by 7 bases and J by 6 bases, with 20 bases left in between. CDR3 protein: CASRTGLDHGEQYF. The CDR3 DNA sequence: TGTGCCAGCCGTACGGGACTGGACCATGGCGAGCAGTACTTC.